These 16 T cell receptor beta chains originate from one sample sequenced in a study of a mutant IDH1 vaccine in newly diagnosed glioma. Time point of the sample: baseline, week 1 (first vaccination visit). Treatment here: pre-vaccination baseline after standard-of-care therapy. The repertoire was sequenced with immunoSEQ multiplex PCR; TCRdb's copy has only in-frame clones and lacks some. Seen here are under 65,000 clones, roughly 80% observed once, and the top ten hold nearly 20%. Sequenced material: PBMCs, taken from a glioma patient treated with radiotherapy, temozolomide or both. All receptors derive from a man between 18 and 29 years old with glioma.

This sequence joins TRBV5-5 and TRBJ1-1; no definite D call. The CDR3 runs 13 residues. Trimming shortened V by 2 bases and J by 0 bases, and 5 bases separated the two germline ends. Germline CDR1 is SGHKS and CDR2 is YYEKEE (reference sequence). CDR3 region: CASSFDLNTEAFF. The CDR3 DNA reads TGTGCCAGCAGCTTTGACTTGAACACTGAAGCTTTCTTT.

This chain uses TRBV5-1 with TRBJ1-2; 7 nucleotides match TRBD1. The germline gives CDR1 SGHRS, CDR2 YFSETQ. The CDR3 runs 15 residues. V gave up 0 bases and J gave up 2 bases; unmatched junction bases: 4. The CDR3 DNA is TGCGCCAGCAGCTTGGGTACGACAGGGAACTATGGCTACACCTTC. Residues: CASSLGTTGNYGYTF.

Of note for this clone: This specimen includes other DNA sequences encoding the same CDR3. This chain uses TRBV6-1 with TRBJ1-1; D gene ambiguous. V shed 0 bases and J shed 1 base, with 6 bases lying between them. This CDR3 has 14 residues. The germline gives CDR1 MNHNS, CDR2 SASEGT. The CDR3, as DNA: TGTGCCAGCAGTGAAGCGGGAAAGAACACTGAAGCTTTCTTT. Translating it yields CASSEAGKNTEAFF.

This sequence joins TRBV7-2 and TRBJ1-1; D possibly corresponds to TRBD1 (5 bases). Trimming removed 4 bases at V and 4 bases at J, with 13 bases between. Germline loops: CDR1 SGHTA, CDR2 FQGNSA. This CDR3 region has 14 residues. The DNA for the CDR3 is TGTGCCAGCAGCTCCCGCAGGGAACTCACTGAAGCTTTCTTT. Its protein product is CASSSRRELTEAFF.

The chain has TRBV5-1 and TRBJ1-3; D is uncertain. The CDR3 totals 16 residues. V was pared by 0 bases and J by 0 bases, with 10 bases between. Germline CDR1 is SGHRS and CDR2 is YFSETQ. CDR3 sequence reads: CASSLGTLSSGNTIYF. The CDR3 nucleotides read TGCGCCAGCAGCTTGGGCACCTTGAGCTCTGGAAACACCATATATTTT.

The J gene is TRBJ1-2, the V gene TRBV4-3; D is perhaps TRBD1 (5 bases). This CDR3 spans 14 amino acids. The V gene lost 0 bases and the J gene lost 6 bases, with 11 bases spanning the gap. CDR1 and CDR2 from the germline V gene are LGHNA and YSLEER. The CDR3 DNA reads as TGCGCCAGCAGCCAAGACAGCAGGGATCATGGCTACACCTTC. As protein: CASSQDSRDHGYTF.

This rearrangement joins TRBV7-9 to TRBJ1-1; 7 nucleotides agree with TRBD1. With V trimmed by 5 bases and J by 5 bases, 14 bases remained unmatched. The CDR3 runs 16 residues. The germline V gene has CDR1 SEHNR and CDR2 FQNEAQ (reference sequence). In DNA form, the CDR3 reads TGTGCCAGCAGCGTCAGGACAGGTCCCCTCGCGACTGAAGCTTTCTTT. This codes for CASSVRTGPLATEAFF.

This chain joins TRBV11-2 and TRBJ2-7, with 9 bases that match TRBD1. CDR1 is SGHAT, CDR2 FQNNGV, per germline. V lost 2 bases and J lost 7; bases outside the gene matches: 3. This CDR3 is built from 13 residues. CDR3 region: CASSLTGGLEQYF. The CDR3 coding sequence is TGTGCCAGCAGCTTAACAGGGGGCTTGGAGCAGTACTTC.

This chain uses TRBV5-8 with TRBJ1-1; possible D gene TRBD1, 5 bases. Germline V CDR1 and CDR2: SGHTS, YDEGEE. The V end was cut by 4 bases, the J end by 11 bases, with 21 bases between. This CDR3 has 14 residues. Here the CDR3 DNA reads TGTGCCAGCAGCCTGGAATTGGGACGACGTTGGGCTTTCTTT. It translates to CASSLELGRRWAFF.

The chain employs TRBV5-6 and TRBJ1-1; 10 bases match TRBD1. V gave up 4 bases and J gave up 5 bases; unmatched junction bases: 8. The CDR3 covers 15 residues. Per germline, CDR1 SGHDT and CDR2 YYEEEE. CDR3 in amino acids: CASSSSGTGVTEAFF. Here the CDR3 DNA reads TGTGCCAGCAGCAGCTCCGGGACAGGGGTTACTGAAGCTTTCTTT.

V usage is TRBV4-2 and J usage is TRBJ2-1; 7 bases agree with TRBD2. The CDR3 loop spans 14 amino acids. Trimming cost V 1 base and J 5 bases; bases outside gene matches: 2. Germline V lookup: CDR1 LGHNA, CDR2 YNFKEQ. CDR3 residues: CASSQVTSDNEQFF. Written as DNA, the CDR3 is TGTGCCAGCAGCCAAGTTACTAGCGACAATGAGCAGTTCTTC.

The sample holds one count of this clone. The chain is built from TRBV27 and TRBJ1-4, with a weak D call TRBD1 (5 bases). This CDR3 region has 15 residues. The V end was cut by 6 bases, the J end by 4 bases, with 15 bases between. The germline gives CDR1 MNHEY, CDR2 SMNVEV (reference sequence). The CDR3 sequence: CASSPRGTFNEKLFF. The CDR3 nucleotides read TGTGCCAGCAGCCCTCGGGGCACTTTTAATGAAAAACTGTTTTTT.

The chain has TRBV9 and TRBJ2-7, with 13 bases lining up with TRBD2. CDR3 length equals 16 residues. Germline V lookup: CDR1 SGDLS, CDR2 YYNGEE. Trimming removed 4 bases from V and 3 bases from J; junction bases left unmatched: 7. The DNA of the CDR3 is TGTGCCAGCAGCCCACCCGGACTAGCGGGAGACTACGAGCAGTACTTC. This codes for CASSPPGLAGDYEQYF.

The gene calls are TRBV9 and TRBJ2-2; D gene unclear. The length of the CDR3 is 16 residues. Germline V gene sequence: CDR1 SGDLS, CDR2 YYNGEE. V lost 0 bases, J lost 4 bases, and 13 bases lay in between. The chain's CDR3 is CASSVGVGLSTGELFF. CDR3 DNA: TGTGCCAGCAGCGTAGGTGTGGGATTAAGCACCGGGGAGCTGTTTTTT. Together with reference TRBV9 and TRBJ2-2, the CDR3 gives the full variable domain: DSGVTQTPKHLITATGQRVTLRCSPRSGDLSVYWYQQSLDQGLQFLIQYYNGEERAKGNILERFSAQQFPDLHSELNLSSLELGDSALYFCASSVGVGLSTGELFFGEGSRLTVL.

This sequence joins TRBV5-6 and TRBJ1-5; 9 positions match TRBD1. The CDR3 loop spans 19 amino acids. J lost 1 base, V lost 4 bases, and 15 bases had no gene match. Germline V gives CDR1 SGHDT, CDR2 YYEEEE. The CDR3 DNA reads TGTGCCAGCAGCCCCTTATCGGGACAGGGAGGAGTAAGCAATCAGCCCCAGCATTTT. Encoded protein: CASSPLSGQGGVSNQPQHF. The full variable domain, completed using reference TRBV5-6 and TRBJ1-5, is DAGVTQSPTHLIKTRGQQVTLRCSPKSGHDTVSWYQQALGQGPQFIFQYYEEEERQRGNFPDRFSGHQFPNYSSELNVNALLLGDSALYLCASSPLSGQGGVSNQPQHFGDGTRLSIL.

This chain joins TRBV5-1 and TRBJ2-5; 8 positions agree with TRBD1. There are 17 residues in the CDR3. In germline, CDR1 is SGHRS, CDR2 YFSETQ. V shed 5 bases and J 2 bases; nucleotides not matched to a gene: 14. The CDR3 sequence: CASSLAPGTGTQETQYF. CDR3 DNA: TGCGCCAGCAGTTTAGCCCCCGGGACAGGTACACAAGAGACCCAGTACTTC. The entire variable domain, with the rest obtained from reference TRBV5-1 and TRBJ2-5, is as follows: KAGVTQTPRYLIKTRGQQVTLSCSPISGHRSVSWYQQTPGQGLQFLFEYFSETQRNKGNFPGRFSGRQFSNSRSEMNVSTLELGDSALYLCASSLAPGTGTQETQYFGPGTRLLVL.